This T cell receptor (beta chain) was documented in a study of T cell repertoires in cytomegalovirus infection. Overall study context: Matching HLA type, along with CMV infection, was indicated by public TCR beta signatures.

General study points: The study identified carriers of CMV plus the relevant HLA from cumulative public TCR beta family frequency. The ex vivo response showed dominance by HLA-C-restricted CMV-specific TCR beta clonotypes.

In germline, CDR1 is SQVTM, CDR2 ANQGSEA. Trimming cost V 2 bases and J 5 bases, with 6 bases left between them. The CDR3 is made up of 12 amino acids. Regarding this clonotype: What it binds is not known.

TCRdb ran MiXCR on the reads and lists one entry per CDR3 protein. Among about 450,000 distinct CDR3 sequences listed, roughly 30% were seen once. The gene calls are TRBV29-1 and TRBJ2-2; a weak D match, TRBD2 (5 bases). This TCR was recovered from a human donor in good health (CMV status not recorded). Some clones in this sample may be carry-over from other donors' samples. Sequencing was performed on PBMCs. The CDR3 loop reads CSVERGTGELFF. The CDR3 DNA reads TGCAGCGTTGAACGGGGAACCGGGGAGCTGTTTTTT.